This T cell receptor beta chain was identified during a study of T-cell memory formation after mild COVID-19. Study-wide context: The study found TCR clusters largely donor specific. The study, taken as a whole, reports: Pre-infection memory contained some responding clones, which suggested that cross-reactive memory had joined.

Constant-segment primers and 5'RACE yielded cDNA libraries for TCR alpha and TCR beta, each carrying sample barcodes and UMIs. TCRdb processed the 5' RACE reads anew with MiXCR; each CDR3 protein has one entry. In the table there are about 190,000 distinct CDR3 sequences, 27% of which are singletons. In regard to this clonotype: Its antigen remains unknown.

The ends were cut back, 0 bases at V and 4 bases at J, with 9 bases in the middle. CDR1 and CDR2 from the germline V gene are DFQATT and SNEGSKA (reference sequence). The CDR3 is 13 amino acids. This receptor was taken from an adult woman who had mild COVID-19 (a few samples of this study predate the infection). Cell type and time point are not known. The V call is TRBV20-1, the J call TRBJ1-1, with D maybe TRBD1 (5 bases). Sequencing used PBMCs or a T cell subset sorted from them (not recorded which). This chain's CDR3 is CSARDFRVTEAFF. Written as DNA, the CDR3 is TGCAGTGCTAGAGATTTCAGGGTCACTGAAGCTTTCTTT.